This record covers a single TCR beta chain. The data were produced by immunoSEQ multiplex PCR, yet TCRdb's version contains in-frame clones alone and is incomplete. The data show about 60,000 clones, with 85% seen just once and around 2.8% held by the top ten. The data stem from a study of OX40 agonist ivuxolimab in advanced cancers. The CDR3 length is 15 residues. The V gene's germline CDR1 is SGHTA and CDR2 FQGNSA. The V end lost 4 bases, the J end lost 0 bases, and 10 bases lay between the germline ends. The chain carries TRBV7-2 and TRBJ2-1; D remains unclear. This clonotype originated in an adult with an advanced solid tumor such as melanoma, head and neck, liver or kidney cancer. This material consisted of CD4+ or CD8+ T cells sorted from blood, taken in a trial of the OX40 agonist ivuxolimab. The CDR3 loop reads CASSSGPRSYNEQFF. The CDR3 nucleotides are TGTGCCAGCAGCTCCGGCCCTCGCTCCTACAATGAGCAGTTCTTC.